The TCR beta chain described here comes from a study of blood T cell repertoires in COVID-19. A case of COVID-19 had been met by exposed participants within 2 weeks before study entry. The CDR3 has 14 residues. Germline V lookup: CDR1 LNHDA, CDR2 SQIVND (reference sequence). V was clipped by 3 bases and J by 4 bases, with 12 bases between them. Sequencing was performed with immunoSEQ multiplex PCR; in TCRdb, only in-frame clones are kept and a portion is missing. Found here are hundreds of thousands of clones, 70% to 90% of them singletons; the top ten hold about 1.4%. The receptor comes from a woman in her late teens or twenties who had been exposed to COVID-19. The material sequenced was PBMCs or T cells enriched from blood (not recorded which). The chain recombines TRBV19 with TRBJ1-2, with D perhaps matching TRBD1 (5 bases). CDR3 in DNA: TGTGCCAGTAGTATCAATGGGGCGAGCTATGGCTACACCTTC. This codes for CASSINGASYGYTF.